This T cell receptor beta chain was obtained from a study of T cell repertoires in cytomegalovirus infection. This clonotype showed up many times. With 3 bases clipped from V and 1 base from J, the junction kept 2 bases outside the gene matches. This CDR3 contains 15 residues. CDR1 is SGHAT, CDR2 FQNNGV, per germline. TCRdb reanalysed the reads using MiXCR and keeps one entry per CDR3 protein. Of around 530,000 distinct CDR3 sequences listed, 15% to 20% are singletons. Sequencing was carried out using CD8+ T cells from PBMCs. The chain is built from TRBV11-2 and TRBJ1-1; 10 bases agree with TRBD1. The clonotype comes from a human donor in good health (CMV status not recorded). Some clones in this sample may be carry-over from other donors' samples. The CDR3, as DNA: TGTGCCAGCAGCTTCTGGGACAGGGGGAACACTGAAGCTTTCTTT. Translation: CASSFWDRGNTEAFF.